This T cell receptor beta chain derives from a study of T cells expressing NK-cell markers. TCRdb re-called the 5' RACE reads, yielding one record per CDR3 amino acid sequence without DNA. The table for this sample gives 120,000 to 150,000 distinct CDR3 sequences. With respect to this clonotype: What it recognizes is unknown.

Findings and limits, study-wide: Evidence did not settle whether expanded NKG2C+ T cell clones targeted HCMV.

This CDR3 comprises 15 residues. The source is a young man in good health. J is TRBJ1-2 and V is TRBV12-3 or TRBV12-4; TCRdb indicates TRBD1, and absent DNA this call remains unverified. The sequencing input was blood T cells: a sorted CD56 or NKG2C T cell subset, CD4+ or CD8+ T cells, or bulk PBMC T cells (not recorded which). The CDR3 loop reads CASSSRDRSNYGYTF.